This paragraph covers one TCR beta chain sequence. These data belong to a study of T cell responses to AZD1222 COVID-19 vaccine. Measured with immunoSEQ multiplex PCR; TCRdb has only the in-frame clones, and not every one. The data hold approximately 130,000 clones, with over 85% observed a single time. The CDR3 spans 13 residues. V was cut by 5 bases and J by 2 bases, with 9 bases left in between. CDR1 is MRHNA and CDR2 is SNTAGT in the germline V gene. The chain recombines TRBV6-4 with TRBJ1-1, with unresolved D. This specimen consisted of peripheral blood, obtained on day 0 of AZD1222 vaccination. The source is an adult in good health. The CDR3 DNA reads as TGTGCCAGCAGTTGGGTCCCAAACACTGAAGCTTTCTTT. Its translation: CASSWVPNTEAFF.